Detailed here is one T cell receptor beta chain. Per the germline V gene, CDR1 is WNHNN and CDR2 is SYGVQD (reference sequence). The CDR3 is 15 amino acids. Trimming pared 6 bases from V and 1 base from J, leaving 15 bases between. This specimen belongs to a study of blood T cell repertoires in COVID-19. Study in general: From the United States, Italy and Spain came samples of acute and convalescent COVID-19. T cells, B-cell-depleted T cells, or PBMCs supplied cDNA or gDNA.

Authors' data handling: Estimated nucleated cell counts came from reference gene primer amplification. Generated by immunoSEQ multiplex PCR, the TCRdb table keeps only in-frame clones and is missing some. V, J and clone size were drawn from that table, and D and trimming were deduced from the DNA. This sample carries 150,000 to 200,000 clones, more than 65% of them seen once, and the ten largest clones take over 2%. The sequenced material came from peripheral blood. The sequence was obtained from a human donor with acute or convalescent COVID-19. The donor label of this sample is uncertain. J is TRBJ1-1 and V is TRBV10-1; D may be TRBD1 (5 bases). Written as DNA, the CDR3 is TGCGCCAGCAGAAAGGACGGGGGTAAGAACACTGAAGCTTTCTTT. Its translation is CASRKDGGKNTEAFF.